The 11 T cell receptor beta chains below all came from one sample that was sequenced in a study of OX40 agonist ivuxolimab in advanced cancers. This table comes from immunoSEQ multiplex PCR, and its TCRdb copy is limited to in-frame clones, with some not included. The sample shows about 96,000 clones, less than 95% of them seen only once. The source was CD4+ or CD8+ T cells sorted from blood, collected in a trial of the OX40 agonist ivuxolimab. The receptors derive from an adult with an advanced solid tumor such as melanoma, head and neck, liver or kidney cancer.

V and J are TRBV5-1 and TRBJ2-7; 13 positions agree with TRBD2. V was pared by 0 bases and J by 6 bases, with 3 bases of the junction left unmatched. The CDR3 totals 15 residues. CDR1 and CDR2 from the germline V gene are SGHRS and YFSETQ. The DNA for the CDR3 is TGCGCCAGCAGCTTGGGGACTAGCGGGAGCCGCGAGCAGTACTTC. It yields the protein CASSLGTSGSREQYF.

This chain links TRBV29-1 with TRBJ2-7; 8 nucleotides line up with TRBD1. Germline V CDR1 and CDR2: SQVTM, ANQGSEA. The V segment lost 7 bases and the J segment 4 bases; nucleotides outside the gene matches: 12. The CDR3 is 14 residues long. CDR3 sequence: CSAGSRTGRYEQYF. The DNA of the CDR3 is TGCAGCGCCGGATCGAGGACAGGGAGATACGAGCAGTACTTC.

The chain recombines TRBV6-1 with TRBJ1-1, with D possibly TRBD1 on 5 matching bases. Germline V gene sequence: CDR1 MNHNS, CDR2 SASEGT. The CDR3 has 14 residues. V was clipped by 3 bases and J by 6 bases, with 14 bases between them. The CDR3 reads CASSERGRGPEAFF. CDR3 nucleotide sequence: TGTGCCAGCAGTGAGAGGGGAAGGGGACCTGAAGCTTTCTTT.

The chain is built from TRBV11-2 and TRBJ2-4, with D possibly matching TRBD1 (6 bases). CDR1 SGHAT and CDR2 FQNNGV come from the germline V gene. The CDR3 runs to 13 residues. Trimming left V 6 bases short and J 5 bases short, with 11 bases between. The DNA for the CDR3 is TGTGCCAGCAGTTCCTCAGGGGAAAACATTCAGTACTTC. Translation gives CASSSSGENIQYF. The complete variable domain, with remaining parts taken from reference TRBV11-2 and TRBJ2-4, reads EAGVAQSPRYKIIEKRQSVAFWCNPISGHATLYWYQQILGQGPKLLIQFQNNGVVDDSQLPKDRFSAERLKGVDSTLKIQPAKLEDSAVYLCASSSSGENIQYFGAGTRLSVL.

The chain joins TRBV6-1 to TRBJ1-1, with 9 bases matching TRBD1. CDR1 and CDR2 (germline): MNHNS, SASEGT. J was trimmed by 5 bases and V by 6 bases; bases with no gene match: 10. The CDR3 runs to 15 residues. DNA of the CDR3: TGTGCCAGCAGATTAGAACAGGGGGCAATTACTGAAGCTTTCTTT. This sequence encodes CASRLEQGAITEAFF.

This sequence joins TRBV16 and TRBJ2-7; TRBD2 agrees at 8 bases. This CDR3 is built from 15 residues. The V gene end was trimmed by 5 bases and the J gene end by 5 bases; junction bases not matched to a gene: 11. CDR1 and CDR2 (germline): KGHSY, FQNENV. The CDR3 DNA is TGTGCCAGCAGCTATGGACTAGCTTTGCCTGACGAGCAGTACTTC. Protein product: CASSYGLALPDEQYF.

The chain carries TRBV6-4 and TRBJ2-1; the D call may be TRBD1 or TRBD2 (5 bases each). V was pared by 3 bases and J by 2 bases, with 14 bases between. The V gene's germline CDR1 is MRHNA and CDR2 SNTAGT. This CDR3 is 16 amino acids long. CDR3 DNA: TGTGCCAGCAGTGATACAGAGTGGGGGACCTACAATGAGCAGTTCTTC. Amino acids: CASSDTEWGTYNEQFF.

As for this clone: The junction departs from the called germline gene at one end, perhaps through a read error. This specimen includes other DNA sequences encoding the same CDR3. The rearrangement links TRBV5-4 to TRBJ1-4; D uncertain. Germline loops: CDR1 SGHNT, CDR2 YYREEE (reference sequence). CDR3 length equals 15 residues. Here the CDR3 reads CASSSAGSGGEKLFF. Written as DNA, the CDR3 is TGTGCCAGCAGCTCGGCAGGTTCGGGCGGAGAAAAGCTGTTTTTT. Drawing the rest from reference TRBV5-4 and TRBJ1-4, the complete variable domain is ETGVTQSPTHLIKTRGQQVTLRCSSQSGHNTVSWYQQALGQGPQFIFQYYREEENGRGNFPPRFSGLQFPNYSSELNVNALELDDSALYLCASSSAGSGGEKLFFGSGTQLSVL.

The V and J genes are TRBV19 and TRBJ2-1; 9 bases fit TRBD2. CDR1 and CDR2 from the germline V gene are LNHDA and SQIVND (reference sequence). Losses at the gene ends were 6 bases for V and 4 bases for J; bases not matched to a gene: 16. The CDR3 loop spans 18 amino acids. CDR3 protein: CASSPTRREGSLYNEQFF. The DNA for the CDR3 is TGTGCCAGTAGCCCGACGAGGCGGGAGGGCTCCCTTTACAATGAGCAGTTCTTC.

The rearrangement joins TRBV2 to TRBJ1-6, with D possibly TRBD1 on 6 matching bases. Germline V gives CDR1 SNHLY, CDR2 FYNNEI. V dropped 7 bases and J dropped 0 bases, with 19 bases sitting between them. CDR3 length equals 18 residues. The CDR3 DNA is TGTGCCAGCACTTTGAGGCAGGGGCGGCCCTCCTATAATTCACCCCTCCACTTT. Protein product: CASTLRQGRPSYNSPLHF.

This clone was seen just once. The chain combines TRBV10-3 with TRBJ1-2, with D perhaps matching TRBD1 (6 bases). Germline-derived CDR1 and CDR2 are ENHRY and SYGVKD. V lost 5 bases and J lost 0, with 19 bases in between. The CDR3 length is 17 residues. CDR3 region: CAISQPHVGGSNYGYTF. Written as DNA, the CDR3 is TGTGCCATCAGTCAACCCCACGTGGGGGGCTCTAACTATGGCTACACCTTC.